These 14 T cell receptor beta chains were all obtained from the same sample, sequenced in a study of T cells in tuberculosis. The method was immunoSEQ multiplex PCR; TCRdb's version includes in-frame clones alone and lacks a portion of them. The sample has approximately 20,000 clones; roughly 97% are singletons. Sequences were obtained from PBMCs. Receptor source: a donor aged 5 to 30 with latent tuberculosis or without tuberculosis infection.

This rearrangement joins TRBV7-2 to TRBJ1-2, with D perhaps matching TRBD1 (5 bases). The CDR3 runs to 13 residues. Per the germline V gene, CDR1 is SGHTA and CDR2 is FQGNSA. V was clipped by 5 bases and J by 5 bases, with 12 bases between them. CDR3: CASSPRQNYGYTF. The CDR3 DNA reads TGTGCCAGCAGCCCCCGACAGAATTATGGCTACACCTTC.

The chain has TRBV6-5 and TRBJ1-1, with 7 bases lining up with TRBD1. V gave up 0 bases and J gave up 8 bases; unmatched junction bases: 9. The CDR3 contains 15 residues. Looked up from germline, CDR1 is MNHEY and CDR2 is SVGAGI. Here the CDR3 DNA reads TGTGCCAGCAGTTACTCGACCAGGGGGTGGTTGGAAGCTTTCTTT. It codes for CASSYSTRGWLEAFF.

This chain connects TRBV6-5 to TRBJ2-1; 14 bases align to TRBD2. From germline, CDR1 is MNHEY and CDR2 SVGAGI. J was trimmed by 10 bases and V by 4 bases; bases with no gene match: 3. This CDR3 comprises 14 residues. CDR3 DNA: TGTGCCAGCAGTTCGACTAGCGGGAGGGGAGAGCAGTTCTTC. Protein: CASSSTSGRGEQFF.

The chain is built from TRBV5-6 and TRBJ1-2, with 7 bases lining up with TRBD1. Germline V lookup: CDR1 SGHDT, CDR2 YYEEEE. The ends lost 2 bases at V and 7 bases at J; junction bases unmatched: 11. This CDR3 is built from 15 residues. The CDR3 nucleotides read TGTGCCAGCAGCTTATGGACAGGCCTGGAGGTTGGCTACACCTTC. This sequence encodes CASSLWTGLEVGYTF.

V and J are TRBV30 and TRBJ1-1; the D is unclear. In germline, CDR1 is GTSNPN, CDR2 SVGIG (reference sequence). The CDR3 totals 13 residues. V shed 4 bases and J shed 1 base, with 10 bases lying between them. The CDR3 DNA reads TGTGCCTGGAAAACCTCAGGGAACACTGAAGCTTTCTTT. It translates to CAWKTSGNTEAFF.

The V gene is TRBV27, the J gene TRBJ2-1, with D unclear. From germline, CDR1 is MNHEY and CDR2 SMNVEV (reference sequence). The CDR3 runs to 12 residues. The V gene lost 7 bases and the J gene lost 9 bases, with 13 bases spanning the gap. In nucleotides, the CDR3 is TGTGCCAGCAACCTACCTGGTGGTGAGCAGTTCTTC. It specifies CASNLPGGEQFF.

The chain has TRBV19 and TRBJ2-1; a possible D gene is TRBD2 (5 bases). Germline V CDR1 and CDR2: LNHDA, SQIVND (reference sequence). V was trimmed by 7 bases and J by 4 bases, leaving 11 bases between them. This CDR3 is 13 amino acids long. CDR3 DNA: TGTGCCAGTAAGCGGACGGTATACAATGAGCAGTTCTTC. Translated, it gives CASKRTVYNEQFF.

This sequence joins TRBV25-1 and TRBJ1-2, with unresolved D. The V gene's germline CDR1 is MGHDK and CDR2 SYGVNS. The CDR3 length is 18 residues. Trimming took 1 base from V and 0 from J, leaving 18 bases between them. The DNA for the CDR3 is TGTGCCAGCAGTGAATCTGGGCCGAGATTCAACCCTAACTATGGCTACACCTTC. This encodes CASSESGPRFNPNYGYTF.

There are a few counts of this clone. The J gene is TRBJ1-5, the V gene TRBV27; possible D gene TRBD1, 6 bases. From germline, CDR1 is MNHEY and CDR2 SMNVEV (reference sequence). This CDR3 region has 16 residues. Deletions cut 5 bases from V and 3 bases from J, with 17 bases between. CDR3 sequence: CASSPRGGEINQPQHF. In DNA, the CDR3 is TGTGCCAGCAGTCCTAGGGGGGGCGAGATCAATCAGCCCCAGCATTTT.

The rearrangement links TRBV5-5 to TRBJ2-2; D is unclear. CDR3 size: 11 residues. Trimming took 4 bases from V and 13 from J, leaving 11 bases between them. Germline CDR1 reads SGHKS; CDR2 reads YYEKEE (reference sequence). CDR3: CASSPGLALFF. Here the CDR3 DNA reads TGTGCCAGCAGCCCCGGTCTCGCGCTGTTTTTT.

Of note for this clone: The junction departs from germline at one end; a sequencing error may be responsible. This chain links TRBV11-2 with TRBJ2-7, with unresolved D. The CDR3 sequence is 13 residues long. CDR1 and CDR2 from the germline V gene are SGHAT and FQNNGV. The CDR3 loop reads CASTLVSPGEQYF. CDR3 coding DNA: TGTGCCAGCACCTTAGTATCTCCCGGGGAGCAGTACTTC.

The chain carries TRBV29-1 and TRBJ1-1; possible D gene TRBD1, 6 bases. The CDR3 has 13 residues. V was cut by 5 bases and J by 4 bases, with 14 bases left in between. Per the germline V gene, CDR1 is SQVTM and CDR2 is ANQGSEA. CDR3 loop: CSVFLGGFTEAFF. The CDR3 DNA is TGCAGCGTTTTCCTAGGGGGTTTCACTGAAGCTTTCTTT. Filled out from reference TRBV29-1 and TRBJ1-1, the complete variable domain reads SAVISQKPSRDICQRGTSLTIQCQVDSQVTMMFWYRQQPGQSLTLIATANQGSEATYESGFVIDKFPISRPNLTFSTLTVSNMSPEDSSIYLCSVFLGGFTEAFFGQGTRLTVV.

CDR3 nucleotides: TGTGCCAGCAGCGGCCCCCTGGGGAGGGCGCCCCTCCACTTT. It codes for CASSGPLGRAPLHF. This chain links TRBV7-2 with TRBJ1-6; D not certain. V was shortened by 5 bases and J by 13 bases, with 18 bases between the two germline ends. CDR3 length: 14 amino acids. Germline CDR1 reads SGHTA; CDR2 reads FQGNSA. The whole variable domain, remainder taken from reference TRBV7-2 and TRBJ1-6, is GAGVSQSPSNKVTEKGKDVELRCDPISGHTALYWYRQSLGQGLEFLIYFQGNSAPDKSGLPSDRFSAERTGGSVSTLTIQRTQQEDSAVYLCASSGPLGRAPLHFGNGTRLTVT.

The CDR3 sequence is CASEVDSSYEQYF. The CDR3 DNA reads as TGTGCCAGCGAGGTGGACAGTTCCTACGAGCAGTACTTC. The chain uses TRBV7-6 and TRBJ2-7, with D possibly TRBD1 on 6 matching bases. Trimming left V 8 bases short and J 1 base short, with 12 bases between. Germline V gene data show CDR1 as SGHVS and CDR2 as FNYEAQ. The CDR3 has 13 amino acids.